The entry below gives a single TCR beta chain sequence along with its context. No antigen is known for it. The sample is drawn from a study of T cells in Graves' hyperthyroidism and ophthalmopathy. Amplified TCR beta CDR3 regions derived from RNA transcripts. The TCR CDR3 was amplified in a first-round RT-PCR using the HTBI primer set. TCRdb itself ran the multiplex PCR reads through MiXCR, one entry per CDR3 protein. There are 640,000 or so distinct CDR3 sequences in the sample; 14% occur only once, and 6.5% to 9% lies in the top ten. Germline CDR1 is MNHEY and CDR2 is SVGEGT. The CDR3 extends over 14 amino acids. V shed 6 bases and J shed 3 bases, with 12 bases lying between them. General study findings and limits: A median roughly six months before onset, the model predicted ophthalmopathy.

What was sequenced was blood. The chain recombines TRBV6-2 or TRBV6-3 with TRBJ1-3, with D possibly TRBD1 on 5 matching bases. The origin of this receptor is a woman under 30 with Graves' ophthalmopathy. The CDR3: CASRPGLSGNTIYF. CDR3 DNA sequence: TGTGCCAGCAGGCCGGGACTAAGTGGAAACACCATATATTTT.